Listed below are T cell receptor beta chains from one sample, sequenced in a study of blood T cell repertoires in COVID-19. TCRdb keeps only in-frame clones here, not all; method: immunoSEQ multiplex PCR. The table includes hundreds of thousands of clones, approximately 80% detected once. Sample: peripheral blood. These receptors all stem from a woman aged 40-49 years with active or convalescent COVID-19. Both conserved end residues are part of each CDR3. Fields, in order: V gene, J gene, CDR3 protein.

TRBV11-2	TRBJ1-5	CASSLDRRGGPQHF
TRBV2	TRBJ1-2	CASILGQALSGYTF
TRBV5-5	TRBJ2-5	CASSSTGGPRETQYF
TRBV5-6	TRBJ2-7	CASSLWESYEQYF
TRBV3-1/TRBV3-2	TRBJ2-5	CASSQEWVGGGAIETQYF
TRBV28	TRBJ2-3	CASTHGGTQYF
TRBV18	TRBJ1-4	CASSPTSEDLEKLFF
TRBV18	TRBJ1-3	CASSGGQGFFSGNTIYF
TRBV27	TRBJ2-1	CASSMDRYNEQFF
TRBV28	TRBJ1-2	CATWTGGFGYTF
TRBV29-1	TRBJ2-3	CSVVGLAGTDTQYF
TRBV4-1	TRBJ1-6	CASSQWGRAGGSPLHF
TRBV30	TRBJ2-7	CAWRRGMTVSYEQYF
TRBV6-6	TRBJ2-1	CASSYTAYNEQFF
TRBV11-1	TRBJ2-1	CASSLQLAGYNEQFF
TRBV28	TRBJ1-5	CASCHRGNQPQHF
TRBV6-5	TRBJ2-1	CASSDSYLGPGRQFF
TRBV10-3	TRBJ1-3	CAISESGAAAGNTIYF
TRBV7-2	TRBJ2-1	CASSSRDRAYNEQFF
TRBV9	TRBJ1-2	CASSAQGYYGYTF
TRBV9	TRBJ2-3	CASSSSQGSAQYF
TRBV7-2	TRBJ2-2	CASSPRTGSGTGELFF
TRBV6-5	TRBJ1-3	CAVAGNRGNTIYF
TRBV9	TRBJ2-7	CASSVEDGQGYEQYF
TRBV9	TRBJ1-2	CASSVGTGAEIYGYTF
TRBV2	TRBJ1-4	CASLDMIGKLFF
TRBV14	TRBJ2-1	CASSPIWGQGYNEQFF
TRBV5-6	TRBJ1-5	CASSLGFSPGGNQPQHF
TRBV10-1	TRBJ2-1	CASSEIPGNEQFF
TRBV9	TRBJ2-1	CASSARTHRNNEQFF
TRBV28	TRBJ1-2	CASSLWTGDEYGYTF
TRBV9	TRBJ1-5	CASSVGTAYQPQHF
TRBV6-6	TRBJ1-1	CASRSQTGNTEAFF
TRBV6-5	TRBJ2-1	CASSYRRGGYNEQFF
TRBV7-2	TRBJ1-2	CASSLPLNYGYTF
TRBV4-1	TRBJ2-2	CASSQPTGRSGELFF
TRBV20-1	TRBJ1-1	CSASGWGLGAFF
TRBV4-2	TRBJ2-7	CASSQDKPGEQYF
TRBV2	TRBJ1-2	CASSLRPGDYGYTF
TRBV2	TRBJ1-5	CASQVSSRNQPQHF
TRBV28	TRBJ1-2	CASRPPGTGSGYTF
TRBV4-1	TRBJ2-6	CASTRGGQGQSGANVLTF
TRBV27	TRBJ2-1	CASSLSGSSYNEQFF
TRBV3-1/TRBV3-2	TRBJ1-1	CASSQRTVTEAFF
TRBV6-1	TRBJ1-1	CASSDRVGYTEAFF
TRBV18	TRBJ2-1	CASSGQSGEQFF
TRBV3-1/TRBV3-2	TRBJ1-2	CASSQADWGADYGYTF
TRBV2	TRBJ1-2	CASSVQGNYGYTF
TRBV28	TRBJ2-3	CASSFLGRGVFMDTQYF
TRBV19	TRBJ2-3	CASSMASAGGAPTDTQYF
TRBV2	TRBJ1-3	CASSGRMGGSRNTIYF
TRBV2	TRBJ1-2	CASSADRAAIYGYTF
TRBV3-1/TRBV3-2	TRBJ1-2	CASSQTSGYTF
TRBV4-1	TRBJ2-5	CASSQDRQTSGHQETQYF
TRBV2	TRBJ2-4	CASSAGENIQYF
TRBV2	TRBJ1-1	CASSVSRTEAFF
TRBV5-4	TRBJ1-6	CASSNNRALNSPLHF
TRBV7-3	TRBJ1-1	CASSLKAGGNTEAFF
TRBV5-1	TRBJ1-2	CASSPMTGGSDYGYTF